This TCR beta chain was captured in a study of cytomegalovirus exposure and HLA in healthy donors. The wider study: About 85 million unique TCR sequences came from HLA-typed donors in an early release.

Concerning this clone itself: What it recognizes is unknown.

The PCR used 60 Vbeta and 13 Jbeta primers. Sequencing was performed with immunoSEQ multiplex PCR; in TCRdb, only in-frame clones are kept and a portion is missing. The sample carries 90,000 to 110,000 clones, more than 70% recorded once. The study, taken as a whole, reports: Researchers reported in a later analysis that a missense DCLRE1C variant was tied to TCR beta V- and J-gene trimming.

Each of the donors was a healthy bone marrow donor. Trimming took 3 bases from V and 2 from J; bases not matched to a gene: 4. The CDR3 loop spans 15 amino acids. Germline CDR1 is LNHDA and CDR2 is SQIVND (reference sequence). V is TRBV19 and J is TRBJ1-2, with 9 positions matching TRBD1. This clonotype originated in a man aged 30 to 39 in good health and CMV-seronegative. Sequencing was carried out using PBMCs. DNA for the CDR3: TGTGCCAGTAGTATGGGACAGGGAGCGAACTATGGCTACACCTTC. This encodes CASSMGQGANYGYTF.